These T cell receptor beta chains were read from a single sample in a study of OX40 agonist ivuxolimab in advanced cancers. Sequencing was performed with immunoSEQ multiplex PCR; in TCRdb, only in-frame clones are kept and a portion is missing. The data contain around 19,000 clones, 73% of them singletons. Sequencing was performed on CD4+ or CD8+ T cells sorted from blood, taken in a trial of the OX40 agonist ivuxolimab. All receptors derive from an adult with an advanced solid tumor such as melanoma, head and neck, liver or kidney cancer. CDR3s include the opening cysteine and the closing phenylalanine or tryptophan. The order of the fields is CDR3 length, V gene, J gene, CDR3 protein.

cdr3_length: 14; v_call: TRBV4-3; j_call: TRBJ2-7; cdr3_aa: CASSQGILSTEQYF
cdr3_length: 15; v_call: TRBV6-1; j_call: TRBJ2-7; cdr3_aa: CASRDPQGPTYEQYF
cdr3_length: 12; v_call: TRBV11-3; j_call: TRBJ1-1; cdr3_aa: CASSLFYSEAFF
cdr3_length: 13; v_call: TRBV9; j_call: TRBJ2-3; cdr3_aa: CASTRANTDTQYF
cdr3_length: 12; v_call: TRBV30; j_call: TRBJ1-2; cdr3_aa: CAWTVEGYGYTF
cdr3_length: 13; v_call: TRBV5-1; j_call: NA; cdr3_aa: CASSLLRGREQYF
cdr3_length: 15; v_call: TRBV6-5; j_call: TRBJ2-7; cdr3_aa: CASSYSPSGDYEQYF
cdr3_length: 15; v_call: TRBV5-8; j_call: TRBJ2-6; cdr3_aa: CASSFGISGANVLTF
cdr3_length: 12; v_call: TRBV25-1; j_call: TRBJ2-1; cdr3_aa: CASSGGVPEQFF
cdr3_length: 16; v_call: TRBV30; j_call: TRBJ2-3; cdr3_aa: CAWSTGQGPSGDTQYF
cdr3_length: 15; v_call: TRBV5-1; j_call: TRBJ1-2; cdr3_aa: CASSLATGKSGGYTF
cdr3_length: 13; v_call: TRBV27; j_call: TRBJ2-7; cdr3_aa: CASRLTGGAEQYF
cdr3_length: 15; v_call: TRBV21-1; j_call: TRBJ2-7; cdr3_aa: CASSKDGILSYEQYF
cdr3_length: 14; v_call: TRBV9; j_call: TRBJ1-2; cdr3_aa: CASSVLGGARGYTF
cdr3_length: 13; v_call: TRBV7-3; j_call: TRBJ1-1; cdr3_aa: CASSLTGNTEAFF
cdr3_length: 14; v_call: TRBV9; j_call: TRBJ1-1; cdr3_aa: CASSVEGSDTEAFF
cdr3_length: 18; v_call: TRBV27; j_call: TRBJ1-6; cdr3_aa: CASSLRRDPYVQDSPLHF
cdr3_length: 15; v_call: TRBV5-3; j_call: TRBJ1-4; cdr3_aa: CASSPGHGGNEKLFF
cdr3_length: 18; v_call: TRBV28; j_call: TRBJ1-1; cdr3_aa: CASSLVGTDQTENTEAFF
cdr3_length: 12; v_call: TRBV4-3; j_call: TRBJ1-2; cdr3_aa: CASSHEYYGYTF
cdr3_length: 13; v_call: TRBV7-2; j_call: TRBJ2-7; cdr3_aa: CASSLADPYEQYF
cdr3_length: 11; v_call: TRBV19; j_call: TRBJ1-2; cdr3_aa: CASLSMYGYTF
cdr3_length: 14; v_call: TRBV2; j_call: TRBJ1-1; cdr3_aa: CASSEEGGNTEAFF
cdr3_length: 12; v_call: TRBV9; j_call: TRBJ2-7; cdr3_aa: CASSSQGGEQYF
cdr3_length: 13; v_call: TRBV6-4; j_call: TRBJ2-1; cdr3_aa: CASRGSPNNEQFF
cdr3_length: 15; v_call: TRBV4-3; j_call: TRBJ2-3; cdr3_aa: CASSPDGDSTDTQYF
cdr3_length: 14; v_call: TRBV5-1; j_call: TRBJ2-7; cdr3_aa: CASSLPDRDYEQYF
cdr3_length: 16; v_call: TRBV6-6; j_call: TRBJ2-5; cdr3_aa: CASSYHGQAGQETQYF
cdr3_length: 13; v_call: TRBV27; j_call: TRBJ2-5; cdr3_aa: CASSLLGDETQYF
cdr3_length: 15; v_call: TRBV5-6; j_call: TRBJ1-5; cdr3_aa: CASSLNGGSNQPQHF
cdr3_length: 15; v_call: TRBV4-3; j_call: TRBJ1-2; cdr3_aa: CASSQDLQASYGYTF
cdr3_length: 15; v_call: TRBV15; j_call: TRBJ2-5; cdr3_aa: CATSSSGGGELAQYF
cdr3_length: 13; v_call: TRBV4-3; j_call: TRBJ2-7; cdr3_aa: CASSPGTDLEQYF
cdr3_length: 12; v_call: TRBV6-5; j_call: TRBJ2-7; cdr3_aa: CASGLSLREQYF
cdr3_length: 14; v_call: TRBV6-5; j_call: TRBJ2-2; cdr3_aa: CASSYSGTTGELFF
cdr3_length: 16; v_call: TRBV19; j_call: TRBJ2-3; cdr3_aa: CASSIGFSGGADTQYF